Below, 22 T cell receptor beta chains from the same sample are listed, as sequenced in a study of cytomegalovirus exposure and HLA in healthy donors. Profiling relied on immunoSEQ multiplex PCR, and the TCRdb table lists in-frame clones only, not all of them. The sample contains about 21,000 clones, 97% of which appear only once. Sequencing was carried out using PBMCs. The source is a young man in good health and CMV-seropositive.

The chain combines TRBV9 with TRBJ1-2; D call uncertain. CDR3 length equals 14 residues. Germline CDR1 is SGDLS and CDR2 is YYNGEE. V was shortened by 3 bases and J by 1 base, with 10 bases between the two germline ends. CDR3 nucleotides: TGTGCCAGCAGCGCGGTAGGAGGTAACTATGGCTACACCTTC. This gives the protein CASSAVGGNYGYTF.

This clone was seen a few times. This chain uses TRBV6-4 with TRBJ2-3; TRBD2 agrees at 10 bases. CDR1 is MRHNA and CDR2 is SNTAGT in the germline V gene. The CDR3 is 15 amino acids. The J segment lost 2 bases and the V segment lost 3 bases, leaving 2 bases of the junction unmatched. The CDR3 loop reads CASSELAGATDTQYF. CDR3 coding DNA: TGTGCCAGCAGTGAGCTAGCGGGAGCCACAGATACGCAGTATTTT.

This chain uses TRBV9 with TRBJ2-7; the D is unclear. This CDR3 is built from 15 residues. Trimming cost V 2 bases and J 3 bases, with 15 bases left between them. The germline gives CDR1 SGDLS, CDR2 YYNGEE. The chain's CDR3 is CASSVGAVPGYEQYF. CDR3 DNA sequence: TGTGCCAGCAGCGTCGGTGCAGTCCCGGGCTACGAGCAGTACTTC.

This sequence joins TRBV6-5 and TRBJ1-5; D is undetermined. CDR1 and CDR2 (germline): MNHEY, SVGAGI. V lost 5 bases, J lost 1 base, and 9 bases lay in between. The CDR3 has 14 residues. In DNA, the CDR3 is TGTGCCAGCAGTCAGTGGGCCAGCAATCAGCCCCAGCATTTT. This codes for CASSQWASNQPQHF.

The V gene is TRBV6-5, the J gene TRBJ2-7, with a tentative D call TRBD2 (5 bases). The germline V gene has CDR1 MNHEY and CDR2 SVGAGI. V was pared by 2 bases and J by 3 bases, with 14 bases between. The CDR3 runs to 15 residues. The CDR3 is CASSYGRGPNYEQYF. The CDR3 coding sequence is TGTGCCAGCAGTTACGGAAGAGGGCCCAACTACGAGCAGTACTTC.

The gene calls are TRBV2 and TRBJ1-5; 11 bases match TRBD1. The germline V gene has CDR1 SNHLY and CDR2 FYNNEI. The CDR3 runs 15 residues. J was trimmed by 6 bases and V by 5 bases; bases with no gene match: 6. The CDR3 is CASSSRTGGGQPQHF. The CDR3 bases are TGTGCCAGCAGTTCCCGGACAGGGGGCGGTCAGCCCCAGCATTTT.

The V gene is TRBV5-1, the J gene TRBJ2-7, with TRBD2 identical over 11 bases. The germline V gene has CDR1 SGHRS and CDR2 YFSETQ. The CDR3 has 18 residues. Trimming took 0 bases from V and 0 from J; bases not matched to a gene: 8. The CDR3: CASSLDPGLAASSYEQYF. The CDR3, as DNA: TGCGCCAGCAGCTTGGATCCGGGACTAGCGGCAAGCTCCTACGAGCAGTACTTC.

The gene calls are TRBV5-1 and TRBJ2-1; 10 bases align to TRBD2. The CDR3 totals 16 residues. J gave up 1 base and V 4 bases, and 5 bases lay outside the gene matches. Per germline, CDR1 SGHRS and CDR2 YFSETQ. In nucleotides, the CDR3 is TGCGCCAGCAGCGCCGGACTAGCGGTTTCCTACAATGAGCAGTTCTTC. It codes for CASSAGLAVSYNEQFF.

The chain has TRBV29-1 and TRBJ2-2, with TRBD2 matching 9 bases. In germline, CDR1 is SQVTM, CDR2 ANQGSEA. The V and J ends lost 4 bases and 4 bases, in that order; junction bases with no gene match: 1. The CDR3 is 13 residues long. The CDR3 reads CSVVTSGTGELFF. CDR3 sequence (DNA): TGCAGCGTTGTGACTAGCGGCACCGGGGAGCTGTTTTTT.

The J gene is TRBJ1-2, the V gene TRBV30; possibly TRBD1 for D (5 bases). Trimming left V 0 bases short and J 8 bases short, with 10 bases between. This CDR3 comprises 12 residues. Germline V gene data show CDR1 as GTSNPN and CDR2 as SVGIG (reference sequence). CDR3 DNA: TGTGCCTGGAGTGTACAGGTAGAAGGCTACACCTTC. Its translation: CAWSVQVEGYTF. Variable domain in full (rest from reference TRBV30 and TRBJ1-2): SQTIHQWPATLVQPVGSPLSLECTVEGTSNPNLYWYRQAAGRGLQLLFYSVGIGQISSEVPQNLSASRPQDRQFILSSKKLLLSDSGFYLCAWSVQVEGYTFGSGTRLTVV.

The gene calls are TRBV6-6 and TRBJ1-5, with 7 nucleotides matching TRBD1. The CDR3 sequence is 15 residues long. Germline V gene data show CDR1 as MNHNY and CDR2 as SVGAGI (reference sequence). Unmatched junction bases numbered 1, after V lost 0 bases and J lost 2 bases. CDR3 nucleotides: TGTGCCAGCAGTTACTCGGGACAGCGCAATCAGCCCCAGCATTTT. Amino acids: CASSYSGQRNQPQHF.

V and J are TRBV6-1 and TRBJ1-2; D is unclear. CDR1 and CDR2 from the germline V gene are MNHNS and SASEGT. CDR3 length: 13 residues. The germline V and J ends were trimmed by 0 bases and 4 bases, with 6 bases remaining between them. The DNA for the CDR3 is TGTGCCAGCAGTGAAGCTCGGGTCTATGGCTACACCTTC. Translation gives CASSEARVYGYTF.

A single count supports this clone. The rearrangement uses TRBV27 and TRBJ2-1; TRBD1 agrees at 12 bases. The CDR3 has 18 residues. Germline CDR1 MNHEY, CDR2 SMNVEV (reference sequence). V shed 2 bases and J 6 bases; nucleotides not matched to a gene: 11. This CDR3 reads CASSLILGTGGGSNEQFF. The CDR3 DNA sequence: TGTGCCAGCAGTTTAATTCTAGGGACAGGGGGCGGAAGCAATGAGCAGTTCTTC.

V and J are TRBV5-4 and TRBJ1-4; 11 bases line up with TRBD1. Trimming cost V 4 bases and J 8 bases; bases outside gene matches: 10. The CDR3 length is 16 residues. Per germline, CDR1 SGHNT and CDR2 YYREEE (reference sequence). The chain's CDR3 is CASSRTGGAKEEKLFF. CDR3 in DNA: TGTGCCAGCAGCCGGACAGGGGGCGCGAAAGAAGAAAAACTGTTTTTT.

The chain carries TRBV27 and TRBJ2-3, with unresolved D. Trimming took 6 bases from V and 1 from J, leaving 14 bases between them. Germline CDR1 is MNHEY and CDR2 is SMNVEV (reference sequence). The CDR3 is 15 amino acids. In nucleotides, the CDR3 is TGTGCCAGCAGCTTAGGTTTACCGGGCACAGATACGCAGTATTTT. Encoded protein: CASSLGLPGTDTQYF.

The CDR3 region is CATSPGETPYEQYF. The CDR3 region has the DNA TGTGCCACCAGCCCAGGGGAAACCCCCTACGAGCAGTACTTC. V usage is TRBV15 and J usage is TRBJ2-7; a weak D match, TRBD1 (6 bases). Per germline, CDR1 LNHNV and CDR2 YYDKDF (reference sequence). This CDR3 has 14 residues. V was pared by 5 bases and J by 2 bases, with 13 bases between.

This sequence joins TRBV28 and TRBJ1-1; D is unresolved. Looked up from germline, CDR1 is MDHEN and CDR2 is SYDVKM. The V and J ends lost 1 base and 4 bases respectively, with 10 bases between them. The length of the CDR3 is 14 residues. The CDR3 DNA sequence: TGTGCCAGCAGTTTATCAACCCTAGGCACTGAAGCTTTCTTT. Amino acid sequence: CASSLSTLGTEAFF.

This rearrangement joins TRBV30 to TRBJ2-2; TRBD1 aligns across 9 bases. V trimming: 2 bases; J trimming: 7 bases; junction bases outside the gene matches: 11. The CDR3 consists of 16 residues. In germline, CDR1 is GTSNPN, CDR2 SVGIG (reference sequence). As DNA, the CDR3 is TGTGCCTGGAGTACTTCTCCGGGACAGGGTTTCGGGGAGCTGTTTTTT. Translated, it gives CAWSTSPGQGFGELFF.

CDR3 in DNA: TGTGCCAGCAGCCGGGACAGCGGAATGAACACTGAAGCTTTCTTT. This codes for CASSRDSGMNTEAFF. The gene calls are TRBV5-4 and TRBJ1-1; 7 bases fit TRBD1. Trimming took 4 bases from V and 0 from J; bases not matched to a gene: 6. Germline V CDR1 and CDR2: SGHNT, YYREEE (reference sequence). CDR3 length: 15 residues. Full variable domain (outside the CDR3, taken from reference TRBV5-4 and TRBJ1-1): ETGVTQSPTHLIKTRGQQVTLRCSSQSGHNTVSWYQQALGQGPQFIFQYYREEENGRGNFPPRFSGLQFPNYSSELNVNALELDDSALYLCASSRDSGMNTEAFFGQGTRLTVV.

This rearrangement joins TRBV7-3 to TRBJ2-3; no firm D call. The CDR3 has 12 amino acids. Trimming cost V 4 bases and J 6 bases, with 8 bases left between them. CDR1 is SGHTA, CDR2 FQGTGA, per germline. The CDR3 nucleotides are TGTGCCAGCAGCTCCCAATCCGATACGCAGTATTTT. It codes for CASSSQSDTQYF.

This clone was detected only once. This chain uses TRBV6-5 with TRBJ2-7; the match to TRBD2 covers 7 bases. Per the germline V gene, CDR1 is MNHEY and CDR2 is SVGAGI. The CDR3 runs to 13 residues. J was trimmed by 2 bases and V by 9 bases; bases with no gene match: 7. The DNA of the CDR3 is TGTGCCAGTTCGGGAGGCTTACCCTACGAGCAGTACTTC. Its protein product is CASSGGLPYEQYF.

The rearrangement joins TRBV29-1 to TRBJ2-3, with 11 bases matching TRBD2. Per the germline V gene, CDR1 is SQVTM and CDR2 is ANQGSEA. The CDR3 sequence is 14 residues long. CDR3 sequence reads: CSADIAGGLDTQYF. The DNA of the CDR3 is TGCAGTGCCGATATAGCGGGAGGGCTTGATACGCAGTATTTT.